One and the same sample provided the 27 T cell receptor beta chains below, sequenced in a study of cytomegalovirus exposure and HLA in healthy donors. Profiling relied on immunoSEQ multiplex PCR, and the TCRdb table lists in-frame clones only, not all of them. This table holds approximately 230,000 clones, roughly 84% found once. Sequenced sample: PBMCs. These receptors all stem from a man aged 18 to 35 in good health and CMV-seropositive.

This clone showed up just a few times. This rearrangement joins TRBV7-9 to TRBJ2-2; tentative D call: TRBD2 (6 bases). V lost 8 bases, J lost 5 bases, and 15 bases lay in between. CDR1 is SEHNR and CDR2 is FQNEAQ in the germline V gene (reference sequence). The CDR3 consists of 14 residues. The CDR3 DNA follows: TGTGCCAGCGGTGACGGGAGAGGGACCGGGGAGCTGTTTTTT. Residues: CASGDGRGTGELFF.

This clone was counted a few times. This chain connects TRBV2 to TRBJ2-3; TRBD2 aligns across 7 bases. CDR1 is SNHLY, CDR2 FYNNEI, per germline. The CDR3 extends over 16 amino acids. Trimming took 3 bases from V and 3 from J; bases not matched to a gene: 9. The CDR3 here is CASSEYGGSLTDTQYF. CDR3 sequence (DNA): TGTGCCAGCAGTGAGTATGGCGGGAGTTTGACAGATACGCAGTATTTT. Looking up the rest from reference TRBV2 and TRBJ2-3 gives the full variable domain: EPEVTQTPSHQVTQMGQEVILRCVPISNHLYFYWYRQILGQKVEFLVSFYNNEISEKSEIFDDQFSVERPDGSNFTLKIRSTKLEDSAMYFCASSEYGGSLTDTQYFGPGTRLTVL.

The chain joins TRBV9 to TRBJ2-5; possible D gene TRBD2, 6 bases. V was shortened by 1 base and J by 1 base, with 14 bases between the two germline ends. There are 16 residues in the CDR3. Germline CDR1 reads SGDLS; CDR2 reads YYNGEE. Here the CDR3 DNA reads TGTGCCAGCAGCGTACGGGCGGGGCCCGTCCAAGAGACCCAGTACTTC. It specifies CASSVRAGPVQETQYF.

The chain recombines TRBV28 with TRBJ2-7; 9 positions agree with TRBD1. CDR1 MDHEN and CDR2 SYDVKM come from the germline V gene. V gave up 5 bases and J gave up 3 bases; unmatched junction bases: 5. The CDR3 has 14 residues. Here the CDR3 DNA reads TGTGCCAGCAGTACCTCGGACAGGGGCTACGAGCAGTACTTC. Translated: CASSTSDRGYEQYF.

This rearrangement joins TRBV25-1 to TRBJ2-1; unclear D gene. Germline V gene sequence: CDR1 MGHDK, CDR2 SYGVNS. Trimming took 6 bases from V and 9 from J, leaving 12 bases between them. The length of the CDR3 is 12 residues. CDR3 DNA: TGTGCCAGCAGCCGGCTAGATACTGAGCAGTTCTTC. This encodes CASSRLDTEQFF.

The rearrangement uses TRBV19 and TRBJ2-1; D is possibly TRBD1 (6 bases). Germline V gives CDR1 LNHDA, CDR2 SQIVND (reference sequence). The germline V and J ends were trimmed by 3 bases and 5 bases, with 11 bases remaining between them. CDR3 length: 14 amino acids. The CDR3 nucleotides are TGTGCCAGTAGTATTTTTACAGGGAACAATGAGCAGTTCTTC. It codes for CASSIFTGNNEQFF.

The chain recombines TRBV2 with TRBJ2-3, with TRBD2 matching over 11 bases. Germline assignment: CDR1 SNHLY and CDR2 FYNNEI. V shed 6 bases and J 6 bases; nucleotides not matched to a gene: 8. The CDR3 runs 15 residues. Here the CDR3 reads CASRVTTSGVDTQYF. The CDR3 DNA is TGTGCCAGCAGGGTCACGACTAGCGGGGTGGATACGCAGTATTTT.

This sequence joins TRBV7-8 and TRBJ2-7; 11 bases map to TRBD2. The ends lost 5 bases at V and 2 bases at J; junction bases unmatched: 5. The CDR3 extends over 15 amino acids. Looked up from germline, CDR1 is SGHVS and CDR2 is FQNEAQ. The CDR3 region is CASSAGLAGAYEQYF. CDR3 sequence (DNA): TGTGCCAGCAGCGCAGGACTAGCGGGTGCCTACGAGCAGTACTTC.

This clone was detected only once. CDR3 loop: CASSSTGPGGKEQYF. The CDR3 DNA is TGTGCCAGCAGTTCGACCGGACCTGGGGGTAAGGAGCAGTACTTC. The chain joins TRBV27 to TRBJ2-7, with D possibly being TRBD1 or TRBD2 (5 bases each). This CDR3 has 15 residues. Germline loops: CDR1 MNHEY, CDR2 SMNVEV (reference sequence). V was trimmed by 4 bases and J by 7 bases, leaving 20 bases between them.

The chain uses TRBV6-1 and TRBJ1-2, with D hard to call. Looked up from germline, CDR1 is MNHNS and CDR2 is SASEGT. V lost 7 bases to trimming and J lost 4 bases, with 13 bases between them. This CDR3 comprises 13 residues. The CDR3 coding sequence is TGTGCCAGCATTTCCGGGCAGACCTATGGCTACACCTTC. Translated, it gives CASISGQTYGYTF.

CDR3 sequence (DNA): TGTGCCAGCAGCCACCTCTTTCATTCCTACGAGCAGTACTTC. Translating gives CASSHLFHSYEQYF. This chain uses TRBV14 with TRBJ2-7, with unresolved D. Germline-derived CDR1 and CDR2 are SGHDN and FVKESK. This CDR3 region has 14 residues. The V gene lost 3 bases and the J gene lost 1 base, with 10 bases spanning the gap.

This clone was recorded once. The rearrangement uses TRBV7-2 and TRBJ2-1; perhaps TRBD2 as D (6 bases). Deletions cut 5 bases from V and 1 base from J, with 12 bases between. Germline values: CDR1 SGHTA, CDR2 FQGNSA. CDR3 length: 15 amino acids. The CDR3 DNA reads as TGTGCCAGCAGCCCGCCCGGGGGATCCTACAATGAGCAGTTCTTC. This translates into CASSPPGGSYNEQFF.

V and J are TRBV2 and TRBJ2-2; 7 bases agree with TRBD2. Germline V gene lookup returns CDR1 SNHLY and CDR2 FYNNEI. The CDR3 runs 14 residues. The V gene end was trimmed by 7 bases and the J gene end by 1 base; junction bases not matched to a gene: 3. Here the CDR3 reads CASKSGVNTGELFF. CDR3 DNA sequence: TGTGCCAGCAAAAGCGGGGTGAACACCGGGGAGCTGTTTTTT.

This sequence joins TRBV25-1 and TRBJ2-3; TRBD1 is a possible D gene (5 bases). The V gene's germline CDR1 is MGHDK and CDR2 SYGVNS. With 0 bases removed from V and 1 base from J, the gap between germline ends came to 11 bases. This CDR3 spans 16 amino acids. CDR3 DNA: TGTGCCAGCAGTGAATATAGGGGCGGACGCACAGATACGCAGTATTTT. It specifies CASSEYRGGRTDTQYF.

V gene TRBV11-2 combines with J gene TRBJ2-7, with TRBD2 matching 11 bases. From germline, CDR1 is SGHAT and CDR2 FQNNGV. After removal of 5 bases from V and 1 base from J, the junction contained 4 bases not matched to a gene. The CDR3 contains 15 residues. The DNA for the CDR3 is TGTGCCAGCAGCCAGGGACTAGCGGAGTCCTACGAGCAGTACTTC. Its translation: CASSQGLAESYEQYF.

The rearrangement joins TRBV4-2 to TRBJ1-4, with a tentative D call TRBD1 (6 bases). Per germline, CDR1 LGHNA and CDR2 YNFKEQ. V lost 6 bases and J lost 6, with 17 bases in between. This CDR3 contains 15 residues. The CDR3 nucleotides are TGTGCCAGCAGGCGAACGGGGGGCGCGTATGAAAAACTGTTTTTT. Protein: CASRRTGGAYEKLFF.

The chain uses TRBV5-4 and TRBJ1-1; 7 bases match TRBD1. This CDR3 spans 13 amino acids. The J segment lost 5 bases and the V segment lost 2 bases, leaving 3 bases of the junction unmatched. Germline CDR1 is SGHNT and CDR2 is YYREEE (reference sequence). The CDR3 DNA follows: TGTGCCAGCAGCTTCCAGGGGGGAACTGAAGCTTTCTTT. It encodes CASSFQGGTEAFF.

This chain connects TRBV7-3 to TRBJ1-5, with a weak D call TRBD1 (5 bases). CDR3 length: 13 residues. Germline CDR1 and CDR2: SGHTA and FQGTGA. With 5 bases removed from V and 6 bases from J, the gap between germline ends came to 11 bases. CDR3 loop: CASSPSRGQPQHF. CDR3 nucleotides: TGTGCCAGCAGCCCCTCGAGGGGTCAGCCCCAGCATTTT. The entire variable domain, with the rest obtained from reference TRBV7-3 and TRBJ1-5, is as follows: GAGVSQTPSNKVTEKGKYVELRCDPISGHTALYWYRQSLGQGPEFLIYFQGTGAADDSGLPNDRFFAVRPEGSVSTLKIQRTERGDSAVYLCASSPSRGQPQHFGDGTRLSIL.

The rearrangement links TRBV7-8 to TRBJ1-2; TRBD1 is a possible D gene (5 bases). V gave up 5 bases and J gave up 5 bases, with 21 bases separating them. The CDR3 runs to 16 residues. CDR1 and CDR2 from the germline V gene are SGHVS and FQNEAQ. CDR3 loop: CASSHLGGPLSYGYTF. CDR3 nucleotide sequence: TGTGCCAGCAGCCACCTGGGGGGTCCTTTGTCTTATGGCTACACCTTC.

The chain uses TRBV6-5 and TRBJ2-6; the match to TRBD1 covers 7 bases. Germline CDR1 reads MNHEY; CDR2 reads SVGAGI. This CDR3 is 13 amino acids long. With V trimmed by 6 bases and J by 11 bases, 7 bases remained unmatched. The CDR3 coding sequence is TGTGCCAGCAGCTTCGACAGGGAAGACGTCCTGACTTTC. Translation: CASSFDREDVLTF.

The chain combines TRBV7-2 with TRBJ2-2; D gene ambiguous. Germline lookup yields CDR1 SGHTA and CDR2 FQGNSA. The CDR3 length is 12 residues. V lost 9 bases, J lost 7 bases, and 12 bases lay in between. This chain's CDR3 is CASIEVVGELFF. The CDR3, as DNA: TGTGCCAGTATTGAGGTCGTCGGGGAGCTGTTTTTT.

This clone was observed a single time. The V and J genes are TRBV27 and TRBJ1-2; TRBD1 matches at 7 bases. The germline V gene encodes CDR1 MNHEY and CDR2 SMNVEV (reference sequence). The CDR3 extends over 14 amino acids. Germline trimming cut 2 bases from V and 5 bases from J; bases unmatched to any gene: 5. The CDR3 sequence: CASSLGQGEYGYTF. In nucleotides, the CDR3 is TGTGCCAGCAGTTTAGGGCAGGGGGAGTATGGCTACACCTTC.

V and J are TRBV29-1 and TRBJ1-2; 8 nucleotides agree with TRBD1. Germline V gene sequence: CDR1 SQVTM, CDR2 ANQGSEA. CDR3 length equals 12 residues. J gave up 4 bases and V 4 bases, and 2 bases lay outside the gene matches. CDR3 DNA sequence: TGCAGCGTTGCAGGGGGCGGCTATGGCTACACCTTC. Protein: CSVAGGGYGYTF.

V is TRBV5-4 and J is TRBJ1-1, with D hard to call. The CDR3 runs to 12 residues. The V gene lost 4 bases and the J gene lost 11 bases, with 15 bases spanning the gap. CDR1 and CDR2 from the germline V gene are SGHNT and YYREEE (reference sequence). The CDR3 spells CASSLGGVYAFF. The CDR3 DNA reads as TGTGCCAGCAGCCTAGGAGGAGTCTATGCTTTCTTT. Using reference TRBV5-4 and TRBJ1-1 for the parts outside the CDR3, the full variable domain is ETGVTQSPTHLIKTRGQQVTLRCSSQSGHNTVSWYQQALGQGPQFIFQYYREEENGRGNFPPRFSGLQFPNYSSELNVNALELDDSALYLCASSLGGVYAFFGQGTRLTVV.

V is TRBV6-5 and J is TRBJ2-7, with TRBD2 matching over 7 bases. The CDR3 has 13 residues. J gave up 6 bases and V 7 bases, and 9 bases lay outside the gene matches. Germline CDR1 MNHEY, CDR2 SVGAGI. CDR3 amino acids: CASTPGGSGEQYF. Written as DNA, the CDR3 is TGTGCCAGCACCCCAGGCGGGAGCGGCGAGCAGTACTTC.

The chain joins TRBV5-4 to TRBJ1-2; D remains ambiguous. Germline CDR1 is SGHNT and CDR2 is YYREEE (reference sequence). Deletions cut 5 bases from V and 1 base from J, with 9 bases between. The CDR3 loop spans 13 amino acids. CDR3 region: CASSMVVNYGYTF. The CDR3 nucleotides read TGTGCCAGCAGTATGGTGGTTAACTATGGCTACACCTTC.

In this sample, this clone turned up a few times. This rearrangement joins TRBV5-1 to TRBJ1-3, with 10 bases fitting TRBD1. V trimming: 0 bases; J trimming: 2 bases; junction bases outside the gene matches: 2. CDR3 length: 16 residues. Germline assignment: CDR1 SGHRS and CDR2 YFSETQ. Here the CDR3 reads CASSLEGTGAGNTIYF. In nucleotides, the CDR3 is TGCGCCAGCAGCTTGGAGGGGACAGGGGCTGGAAACACCATATATTTT. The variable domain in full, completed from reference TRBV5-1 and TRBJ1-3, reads KAGVTQTPRYLIKTRGQQVTLSCSPISGHRSVSWYQQTPGQGLQFLFEYFSETQRNKGNFPGRFSGRQFSNSRSEMNVSTLELGDSALYLCASSLEGTGAGNTIYFGEGSWLTVV.